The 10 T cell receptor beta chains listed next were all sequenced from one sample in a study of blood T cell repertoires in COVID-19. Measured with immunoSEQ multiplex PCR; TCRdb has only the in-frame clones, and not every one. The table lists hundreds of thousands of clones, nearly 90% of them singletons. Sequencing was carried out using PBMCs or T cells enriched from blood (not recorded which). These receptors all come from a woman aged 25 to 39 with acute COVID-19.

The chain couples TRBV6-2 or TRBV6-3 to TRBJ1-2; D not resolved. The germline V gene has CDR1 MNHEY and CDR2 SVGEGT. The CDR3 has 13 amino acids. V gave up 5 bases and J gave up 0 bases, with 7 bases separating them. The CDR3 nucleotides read TGTGCCAGCAGTATCACAGCTAACTATGGCTACACCTTC. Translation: CASSITANYGYTF.

The CDR3 DNA follows: TGTGCCAGCAGTACCAGGGTTATAAGCACAGATACGCAGTATTTT. It is translated as CASSTRVISTDTQYF. The rearrangement joins TRBV13 to TRBJ2-3; TRBD1 might be the D (5 bases). Trimming took 6 bases from V and 0 from J, leaving 13 bases between them. CDR3 length: 15 residues. In germline, CDR1 is PRHDT, CDR2 FYEKMQ (reference sequence). Based on the CDR3 plus reference TRBV13 and TRBJ2-3, the full variable domain is AAGVIQSPRHLIKEKRETATLKCYPIPRHDTVYWYQQGPGQDPQFLISFYEKMQSDKGSIPDRFSAQQFSDYHSELNMSSLELGDSALYFCASSTRVISTDTQYFGPGTRLTVL.

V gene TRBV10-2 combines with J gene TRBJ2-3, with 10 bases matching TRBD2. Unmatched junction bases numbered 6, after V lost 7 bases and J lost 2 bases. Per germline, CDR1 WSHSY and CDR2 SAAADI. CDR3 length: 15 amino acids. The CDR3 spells CASMFSGGITDTQYF. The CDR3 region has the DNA TGCGCCAGCATGTTTAGCGGGGGGATCACAGATACGCAGTATTTT.

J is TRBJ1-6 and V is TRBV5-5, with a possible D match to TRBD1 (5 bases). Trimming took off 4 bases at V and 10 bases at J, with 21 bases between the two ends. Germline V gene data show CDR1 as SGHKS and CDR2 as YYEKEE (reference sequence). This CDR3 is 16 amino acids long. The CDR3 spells CASSPSGTQGRSPLHF. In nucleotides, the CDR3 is TGTGCCAGCAGCCCTTCCGGGACCCAAGGGAGGTCACCCCTCCACTTT. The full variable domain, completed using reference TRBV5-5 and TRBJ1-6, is DAGVTQSPTHLIKTRGQQVTLRCSPISGHKSVSWYQQVLGQGPQFIFQYYEKEERGRGNFPDRFSARQFPNYSSELNVNALLLGDSALYLCASSPSGTQGRSPLHFGNGTRLTVT.

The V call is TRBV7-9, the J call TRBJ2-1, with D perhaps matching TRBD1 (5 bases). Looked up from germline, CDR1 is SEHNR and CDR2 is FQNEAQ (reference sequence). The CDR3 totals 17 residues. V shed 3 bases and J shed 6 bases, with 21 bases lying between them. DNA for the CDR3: TGTGCCAGCAGCTTTGGGCGGCAAGACAGCGTGTTCAATGAGCAGTTCTTC. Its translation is CASSFGRQDSVFNEQFF.

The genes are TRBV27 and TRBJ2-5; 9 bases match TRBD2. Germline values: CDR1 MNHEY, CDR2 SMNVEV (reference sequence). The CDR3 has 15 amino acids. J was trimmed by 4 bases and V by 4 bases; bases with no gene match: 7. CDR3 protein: CASSYSGGRGETQYF. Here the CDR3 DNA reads TGTGCCAGCAGTTATAGCGGGGGCCGGGGAGAGACCCAGTACTTC.

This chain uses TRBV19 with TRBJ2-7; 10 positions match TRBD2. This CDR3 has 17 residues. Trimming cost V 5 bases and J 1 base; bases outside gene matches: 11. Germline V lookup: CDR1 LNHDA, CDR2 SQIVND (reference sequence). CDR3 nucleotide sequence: TGTGCCAGTAGTGGGGTTAGCGGGGGGCACCAATCCTACGAGCAGTACTTC. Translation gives CASSGVSGGHQSYEQYF.

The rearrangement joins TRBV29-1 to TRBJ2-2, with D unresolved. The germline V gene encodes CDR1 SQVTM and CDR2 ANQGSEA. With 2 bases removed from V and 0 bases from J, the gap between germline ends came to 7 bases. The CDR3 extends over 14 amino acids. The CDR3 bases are TGCAGCGTTGAATTGGGCCCGAACACCGGGGAGCTGTTTTTT. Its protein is CSVELGPNTGELFF.

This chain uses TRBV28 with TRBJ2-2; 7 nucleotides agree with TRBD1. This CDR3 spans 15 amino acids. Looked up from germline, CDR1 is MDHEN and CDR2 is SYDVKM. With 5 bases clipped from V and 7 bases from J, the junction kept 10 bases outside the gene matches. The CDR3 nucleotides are TGTGCCAGCAGTCGCCCGACAGGGTTAGGCGGGGAGCTGTTTTTT. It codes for CASSRPTGLGGELFF.

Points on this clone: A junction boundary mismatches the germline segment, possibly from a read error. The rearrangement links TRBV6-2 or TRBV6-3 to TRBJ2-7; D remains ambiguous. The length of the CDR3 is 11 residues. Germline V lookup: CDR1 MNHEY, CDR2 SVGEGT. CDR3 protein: CASSPSHEQYF. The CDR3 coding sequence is TGTGCCAGCAGCCCCTCCCACGAGCAGTACTTC.